This entry lists 3 T cell receptor beta chains sequenced from one sample in a study of T cell changes during pregnancy in multiple sclerosis. The assay was immunoSEQ multiplex PCR, and TCRdb's table has in-frame clones only and misses some. Among more than 45,000 clones listed, 90% to 95% were seen once. The specimen was CD4+ T cells from peripheral blood mononuclear cells, collected in the second trimester of pregnancy. These receptor sequences come from a female donor with multiple sclerosis, enrolled in a pregnancy study.

The rearrangement links TRBV7-2 to TRBJ2-5, with a weak D call TRBD2 (5 bases). Germline V lookup: CDR1 SGHTA, CDR2 FQGNSA. This CDR3 has 14 amino acids. V gave up 0 bases and J gave up 5 bases, with 10 bases separating them. The CDR3 is CASSLAPRGETQYF. CDR3 bases: TGTGCCAGCAGCTTAGCGCCTAGAGGGGAGACCCAGTACTTC.

Written as DNA, the CDR3 is TGTGCCAGCAGGGAGAACAGGGGTGAGGGGGAGCAGTACTTC. This codes for CASRENRGEGEQYF. The chain employs TRBV6-5 and TRBJ2-7, with TRBD1 matching over 7 bases. V was clipped by 6 bases and J by 7 bases; unmatched bases: 12. The CDR3 is made up of 14 amino acids. The germline gives CDR1 MNHEY, CDR2 SVGAGI.

The chain is built from TRBV27 and TRBJ2-5; 9 bases match TRBD1. CDR3 length: 16 amino acids. Germline V gene sequence: CDR1 MNHEY, CDR2 SMNVEV (reference sequence). The V segment lost 4 bases and the J segment 1 base; nucleotides outside the gene matches: 7. CDR3 coding DNA: TGTGCCAGCAGTTCCCGGGACAGGGTTAGCCAAGAGACCCAGTACTTC. Amino acids: CASSSRDRVSQETQYF.